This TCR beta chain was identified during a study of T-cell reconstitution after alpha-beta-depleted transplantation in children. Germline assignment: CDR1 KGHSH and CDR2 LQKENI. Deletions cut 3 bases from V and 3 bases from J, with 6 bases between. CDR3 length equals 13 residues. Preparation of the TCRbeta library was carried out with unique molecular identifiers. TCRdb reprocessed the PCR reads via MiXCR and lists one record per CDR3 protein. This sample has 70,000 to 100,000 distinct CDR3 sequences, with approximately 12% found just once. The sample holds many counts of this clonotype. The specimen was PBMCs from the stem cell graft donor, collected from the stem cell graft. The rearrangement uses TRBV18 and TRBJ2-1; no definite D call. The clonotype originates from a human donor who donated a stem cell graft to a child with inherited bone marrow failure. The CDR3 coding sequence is TGTGCCAGCTCACCGGCGGTCTACAATGAGCAGTTCTTC. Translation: CASSPAVYNEQFF.